The T cell receptor (beta chain) described here comes from a study of CD4 T cells in relation to SARS-CoV-2 and coronaviruses (dated by TCRdb to the early 2020s). Context from the whole study: The ViraFEST assay cultured PBMCs with antigen for under 13 days, then sequenced TCR beta CDR3s to find antigen-specific clonal expansions. The Adaptive Biotechnologies TCR-sequencing kit was used for samples from a few pre-COVID donors and for the naive versus memory experiments, whereas the other data were Illumina-based. Patient-derived lymphoblastoid cell lines were used to map the HLA restriction of shared crossreactive spike epitopes. An HIV-1 Nef peptide pool or a culture without peptide was used as the negative reference condition. At the level of individual TCR clonotypes, the study measured memory CD4+ T cell crossreactivity between SARS-CoV-2 spike protein and common cold coronavirus spike proteins. A different, Illumina-based TCR-beta assay was used to sequence expansion assays from other donors in the study. Study-level results and caveats: The study was constrained by small numbers of patients and of tested TCRs. Significantly weaker SARS-CoV-2-driven expansion was shown by crossreactive clones than by monoreactive clones, consistent with antigenic imprinting. Memory CD4+ clonotypes crossrecognizing SARS-CoV-2 and at least one common cold coronavirus spike were found in approximately 65% of donors. Pre-pandemic and post-infection samples were not both contributed by any donor, so tracing of the source of pre-existing responses was limited. Because the crossreactivity analysis focused on spike protein, crossreactivity against other viral proteins was not assessed.

For this clone: Its antigen remains unidentified. No base quality values were provided; no much bigger clone lies one nucleotide off.

CD4+ T cells from unexposed donors were collected before the COVID-19 pandemic (2011-2018). After less than 13 days of culture, CD4+ T cells were isolated with the EasySep CD4+ T cell isolation kit. As cell numbers permitted, CD4+ T cells from unexposed donors were tested for reactivity to SARS-CoV-2 S and N and to four common cold coronavirus spike pools. PBMCs were cultured at approximately 2 million per well in IMDM supplemented with around 5% human AB serum and about 9 IU/ml IL-2. Half of the culture medium was replaced with fresh IL-2-containing medium on days 3 and 7. In general, every peptide culture condition was set up in three replicate wells. The leukapheresis product used for the unexposed donors was purchased from a commercial source. Ficoll-Paque PLUS gradient centrifugation was used to isolate PBMCs from leukapheresis product or whole blood. PBMCs were either used fresh in the expansion assay or cryopreserved at -140 degrees C. The QIAamp Micro DNA Kit was used to extract genomic DNA from the CD4+ T cells.

The library came from the immunoSEQ multiplex PCR assay. In the original analysis: During preprocessing, nonproductive sequences were removed, along with CDR3s that did not begin with C, did not end with F or W, or were shorter than 7 amino acids. Antigen-specific clonotypes were called with the MANAFEST web app, based on expansion relative to reference and other culture wells. A clone counted as positive if significantly expanded in 2 of 3 replicate wells versus the reference culture at FDR below 0.05. To be called positive, a clone also had to show significant expansion compared with every other tandem well and an odds ratio greater than 5. Pairwise Levenshtein distance, computed with the stringdist R package after three terminal residues were trimmed from each end, was used as the measure of CDR3 homology. TCRdb re-hosts the immuneACCESS table, in-frame sequences only. Its copies lack some clones; in the studies checked, an unresolved V gene accounts for under half of them, and the cause for the rest is not known. V and J calls and clone size come straight from that table; D and trimming were deduced from the DNA. The table for this sample lists around 20,000 clones; 60% to 80% of them were counted only once. The ten largest clones represent over 20% of the sample.

The source of this sequence is a human donor in good health. The sequenced material came from CD4+ T cells from PBMCs, cultured in vitro.

The nucleotide sequence is TGCAGCGTTGATGACATCCAAGAGACCCAGTACTTC. Its protein product is CSVDDIQETQYF. This chain joins TRBV29-1 to TRBJ2-5; no confident D gene assignment can be made. V is cut by 3 bases and J by 1 base, and the space between the germline ends is 6 bases. The CDR3 numbers 12 residues from cysteine through phenylalanine. Here the CDR3 DNA is all that survives: 36 bases in frame from base 1. As encoded in the germline V gene, CDR1 is SQVTM while CDR2 is ANQGSEA.